The source of this T cell receptor beta chain is a study of OX40 agonist ivuxolimab in advanced cancers. CDR3 length equals 14 residues. The V gene lost 4 bases and the J gene lost 6 bases, with 13 bases spanning the gap. Germline CDR1 is WNHNN and CDR2 is SYGVQD (reference sequence). Data came from immunoSEQ multiplex PCR; TCRdb stores just in-frame clones and leaves some out. Here the sample spans more than 50,000 clones, 84% being singletons. Worth noting for this clone: As yet, its antigen is unknown.

General study points: Expanded peripheral T-cell antigen specificity went undetermined. On average, CD8+ T cells had more expanded clones than CD4+.

The origin of this receptor is an adult with an advanced solid tumor such as melanoma, head and neck, liver or kidney cancer. The chain couples TRBV10-1 to TRBJ2-1, with D tentatively TRBD1 or TRBD2 (5 bases each). This specimen was CD4+ or CD8+ T cells sorted from blood, taken in a trial of the OX40 agonist ivuxolimab. The CDR3 region has the DNA TGCGCCAGCAGTGCGGGGTATGGGGGCAATGAGCAGTTCTTC. Amino acids: CASSAGYGGNEQFF.